This is a list of T cell receptor beta chains from one sample in a study of T-cell memory formation after mild COVID-19. MiXCR was run by TCRdb on the 5' RACE reads, yielding one entry per CDR3 protein. The sample carries roughly 110,000 distinct CDR3 sequences, 22% recorded once. What was sequenced was PBMCs or a T cell subset sorted from them (not recorded which). The receptor set was obtained from a man between 18 and 35 years old who had mild COVID-19 (a few samples of this study predate the infection). Cell type and time point are not known. Both conserved end residues are trimmed from each CDR3.

v_gene,len,CDR3aa
TRBV12-3/TRBV12-4,14,ASSPRGRGHSNEQF
TRBV23-1,11,ASTRGSNQPQH
TRBV6-5,12,ASSYFKNTGELF
TRBV4-1,13,ASSQGQYSNQPQH
TRBV7-9,12,ASSLSGGTDTQY
TRBV3-1,13,ASSRDIRPVTEAF
TRBV29-1,9,SVQGRETQY
TRBV29-1,14,SVEEPTGNRWGGYT
TRBV20-1,13,SARSPGVGTDTQY
TRBV7-9,12,ASYGLAPGEKLF
TRBV4-3,13,ASSQTGGFNYGYT
TRBV4-3,13,ASSQETSAYNEQF
TRBV6-5,10,ASSPDGNEAF
TRBV7-9,10,ASSLVPDTQY
TRBV24-1,13,ATSCPRRSTDTQY
TRBV24-1,13,ATSATGGLTGELF
TRBV7-3,13,ASSSILASTDTQY
TRBV7-2,13,ASSLRGGVNQPQH
TRBV27,13,ASAPAPFLNTEAF
TRBV12-3/TRBV12-4,12,ASSTWGRTYGYT
TRBV4-1,13,ASSHRDLPNTEAF
TRBV6-1,14,ASSEGTSGTTDTQY
TRBV7-8,13,ASRELRGKYNEQF
TRBV29-1,10,SLRTDSYEQY
TRBV5-1,16,ASSPVSSGGNSYNEQF
TRBV5-5,13,ASSIGQGAYNEQF
TRBV19,12,ASTAGQSNQPQH
TRBV18,13,ASSPGTSFQETQY
TRBV4-3,16,ASSQEIWAGTRTGELF
TRBV7-9,12,ASSLAWVNSPLH
TRBV7-3,10,ASSYGDREQF
TRBV19,11,ASSIRPLDTQY
TRBV9,13,ASSETPGAFVEAF
TRBV9,13,ASSVGQGGNYGYT
TRBV6-5,12,ASSYGTANQPQH
TRBV20-1,9,GGTSLNIQY
TRBV5-6,16,ASSLFRDTVSGANVLT
TRBV12-3/TRBV12-4,9,ASSASYEQY
TRBV6-6,10,ASSDQIETQY
TRBV7-6,13,ASSWSGGATDTQY
TRBV5-1,15,ASSSGLAGSTYNEQF
TRBV20-1,11,SASGPNTGELF
TRBV20-1,11,SARVGLYSPLH
TRBV7-9,12,ASSYRGPRETQY